This T cell receptor (beta chain) was sequenced for a study of T cell responses to AZD1222 COVID-19 vaccine. The CDR3 extends over 14 amino acids. The germline CDR1 and CDR2 sequences are PRHDT and FYEKMQ (reference sequence). Trimming removed 3 bases from V and 6 bases from J, with 9 bases in between. TCRdb's table, derived via immunoSEQ multiplex PCR, lists solely in-frame clones and lacks some. Of about 150,000 clones detected, under 95% appear once; the ten largest clones hold 5%. Details on this clone: What it recognizes is unknown.

Whole-study findings and limits: Repertoire sampling happened only post peak T cell response. Spike was spanned by vaccine-associated CD4 TCRs, with dominance at 160-218 and 743-854.

The V call is TRBV13, the J call TRBJ1-6; D gene ambiguous. The source material was peripheral blood, sampled on day 0 of AZD1222 vaccination. This receptor was identified in an adult in good health. CDR3 nucleotide sequence: TGTGCCAGCAGCTTGATGGGGTCTAATTCACCCCTCCACTTT. It encodes CASSLMGSNSPLHF.